The 3 T cell receptor beta chains given below trace back to one sample, sequenced in a study of blood T cell repertoires in COVID-19. Using immunoSEQ multiplex PCR, the repertoire was profiled, and TCRdb retains in-frame clones only, with some absent. This table has some 88,000 clones, around 90% appearing once. Source material: peripheral blood. These receptors all come from a human donor with active COVID-19. The donor label of this sample is uncertain.

The chain carries TRBV7-8 and TRBJ1-1; D perhaps matches TRBD1 (5 bases). Germline CDR1 SGHVS, CDR2 FQNEAQ. The V and J ends lost 5 bases and 1 base respectively, with 11 bases between them. This CDR3 is 14 amino acids long. CDR3 residues: CASSRAGGNTEAFF. In DNA, the CDR3 is TGTGCCAGCAGCCGTGCGGGGGGGAACACTGAAGCTTTCTTT.

This clone occurred a few times. The chain links TRBV6-5 to TRBJ2-7, with D possibly matching TRBD1 (5 bases). Trimming took off 4 bases at V and 1 base at J, with 17 bases between the two ends. Per the germline V gene, CDR1 is MNHEY and CDR2 is SVGAGI. This CDR3 is built from 16 residues. For the CDR3, the DNA is TGTGCCAGCAGTTCCCCCTGGGCAGGGCTATCCTACGAGCAGTACTTC. This encodes CASSSPWAGLSYEQYF.

This chain links TRBV10-1 with TRBJ1-1; D unclear. Deletions cut 2 bases from V and 5 bases from J, with 9 bases between. Germline values: CDR1 WNHNN, CDR2 SYGVQD (reference sequence). This CDR3 region has 13 residues. The CDR3 reads CASSESWETEAFF. The CDR3 DNA sequence: TGCGCCAGCAGTGAGAGTTGGGAGACTGAAGCTTTCTTT.